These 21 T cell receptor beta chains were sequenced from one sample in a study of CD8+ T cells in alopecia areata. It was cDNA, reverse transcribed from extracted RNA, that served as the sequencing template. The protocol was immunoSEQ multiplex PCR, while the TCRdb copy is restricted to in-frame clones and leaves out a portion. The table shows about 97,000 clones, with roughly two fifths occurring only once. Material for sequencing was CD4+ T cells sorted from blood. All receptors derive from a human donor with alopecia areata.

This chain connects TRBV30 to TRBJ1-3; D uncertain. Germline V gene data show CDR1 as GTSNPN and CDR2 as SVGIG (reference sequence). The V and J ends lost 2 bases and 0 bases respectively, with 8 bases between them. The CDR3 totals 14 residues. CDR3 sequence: CAWSRESSGNTIYF. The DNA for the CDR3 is TGTGCCTGGAGTCGCGAGAGCTCTGGAAACACCATATATTTT.

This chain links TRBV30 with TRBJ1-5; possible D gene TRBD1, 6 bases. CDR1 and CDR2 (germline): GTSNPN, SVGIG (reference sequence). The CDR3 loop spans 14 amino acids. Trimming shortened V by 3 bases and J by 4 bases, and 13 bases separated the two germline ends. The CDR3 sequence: CAWRTGGTNQPQHF. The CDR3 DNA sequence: TGTGCCTGGAGGACAGGTGGTACGAATCAGCCCCAGCATTTT.

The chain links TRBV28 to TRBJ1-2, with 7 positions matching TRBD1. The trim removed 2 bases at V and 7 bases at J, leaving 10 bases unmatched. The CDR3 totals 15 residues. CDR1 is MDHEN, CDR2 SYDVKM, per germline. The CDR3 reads CASSLEGDRAGGYTF. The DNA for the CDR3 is TGTGCCAGCAGTTTAGAAGGTGACAGGGCAGGTGGCTACACCTTC.

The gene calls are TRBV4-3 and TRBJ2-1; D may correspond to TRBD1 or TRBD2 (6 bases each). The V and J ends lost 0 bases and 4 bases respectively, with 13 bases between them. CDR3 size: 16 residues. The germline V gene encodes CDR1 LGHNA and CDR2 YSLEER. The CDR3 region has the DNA TGCGCCAGCAGCCAAGATCTGGGGGGCTTATACAATGAGCAGTTCTTC. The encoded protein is CASSQDLGGLYNEQFF.

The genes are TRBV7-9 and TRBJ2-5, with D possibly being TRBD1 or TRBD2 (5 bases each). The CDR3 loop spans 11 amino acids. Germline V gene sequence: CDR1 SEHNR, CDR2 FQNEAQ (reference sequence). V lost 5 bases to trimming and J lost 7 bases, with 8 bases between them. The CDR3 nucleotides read TGTGCCAGCAGCGCTGGGGGGACCCAGTACTTC. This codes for CASSAGGTQYF.

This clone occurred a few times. The CDR3 spells CASSPQTGYGYTF. DNA of the CDR3: TGTGCCAGCAGTCCTCAGACAGGCTATGGCTACACCTTC. This sequence joins TRBV27 and TRBJ1-2; D perhaps matches TRBD1 (6 bases). CDR3 size: 13 residues. V was pared by 5 bases and J by 4 bases, with 11 bases between. CDR1 is MNHEY, CDR2 SMNVEV, per germline (reference sequence).

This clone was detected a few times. CDR3 in amino acids: CATSRDHTEETQYF. The CDR3 coding sequence is TGTGCCACCAGCAGAGATCACACGGAGGAGACCCAGTACTTC. This chain uses TRBV15 with TRBJ2-5; no clear D. CDR3 length equals 14 residues. Germline values: CDR1 LNHNV, CDR2 YYDKDF (reference sequence). Deletions cut 0 bases from V and 5 bases from J, with 10 bases between.

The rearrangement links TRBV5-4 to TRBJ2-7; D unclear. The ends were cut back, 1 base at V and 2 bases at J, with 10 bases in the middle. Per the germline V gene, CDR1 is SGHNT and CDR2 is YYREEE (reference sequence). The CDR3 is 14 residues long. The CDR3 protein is CASSLNRPTYEQYF. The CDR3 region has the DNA TGTGCCAGCAGCTTGAATAGGCCTACCTACGAGCAGTACTTC.

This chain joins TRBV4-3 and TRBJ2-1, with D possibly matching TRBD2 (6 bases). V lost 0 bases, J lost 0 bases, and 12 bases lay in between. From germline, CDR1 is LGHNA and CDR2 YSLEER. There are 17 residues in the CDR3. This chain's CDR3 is CASSQDPRGSSYNEQFF. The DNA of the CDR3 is TGCGCCAGCAGCCAAGACCCCCGGGGGAGCTCCTACAATGAGCAGTTCTTC.

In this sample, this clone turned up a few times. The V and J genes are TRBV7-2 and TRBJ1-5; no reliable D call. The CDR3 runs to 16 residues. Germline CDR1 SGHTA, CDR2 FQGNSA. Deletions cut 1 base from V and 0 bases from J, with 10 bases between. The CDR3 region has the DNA TGTGCCAGCAGCTTAGTGACCGGGTATAGCAATCAGCCCCAGCATTTT. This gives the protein CASSLVTGYSNQPQHF.

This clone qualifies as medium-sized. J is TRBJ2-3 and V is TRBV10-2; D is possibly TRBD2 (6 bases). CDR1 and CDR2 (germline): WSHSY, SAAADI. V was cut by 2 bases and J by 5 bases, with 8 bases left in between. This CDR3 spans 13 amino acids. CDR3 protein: CASSEPAGDTQYF. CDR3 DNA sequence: TGCGCCAGCAGTGAGCCAGCGGGAGATACGCAGTATTTT.

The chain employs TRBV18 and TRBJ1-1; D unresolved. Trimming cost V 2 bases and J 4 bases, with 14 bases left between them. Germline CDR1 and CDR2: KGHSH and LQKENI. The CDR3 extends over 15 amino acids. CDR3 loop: CASSPIERVGTEAFF. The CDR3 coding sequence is TGTGCCAGCTCACCAATAGAGCGGGTGGGCACTGAAGCTTTCTTT.

In DNA form, the CDR3 reads TGTGCCAGCAGCTCCACCGCGGGGACCCAGTACTTC. This translates into CASSSTAGTQYF. The chain joins TRBV7-2 to TRBJ2-5; TRBD2 might be the D (5 bases). The germline V gene encodes CDR1 SGHTA and CDR2 FQGNSA. V dropped 4 bases and J dropped 7 bases, with 10 bases sitting between them. This CDR3 is 12 amino acids long.

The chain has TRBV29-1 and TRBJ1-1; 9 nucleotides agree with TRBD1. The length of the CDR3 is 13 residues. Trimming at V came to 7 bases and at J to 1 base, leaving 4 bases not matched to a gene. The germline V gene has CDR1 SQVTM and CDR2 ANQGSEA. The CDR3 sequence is CSALTGGNTEAFF. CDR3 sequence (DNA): TGCAGCGCGCTGACAGGGGGGAACACTGAAGCTTTCTTT.

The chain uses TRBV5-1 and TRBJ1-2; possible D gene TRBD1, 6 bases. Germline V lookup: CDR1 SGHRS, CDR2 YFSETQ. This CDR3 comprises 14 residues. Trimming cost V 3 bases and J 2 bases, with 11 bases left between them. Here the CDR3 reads CASSSDGTNYGYTF. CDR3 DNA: TGCGCCAGCAGCTCGGACGGGACAAACTATGGCTACACCTTC.

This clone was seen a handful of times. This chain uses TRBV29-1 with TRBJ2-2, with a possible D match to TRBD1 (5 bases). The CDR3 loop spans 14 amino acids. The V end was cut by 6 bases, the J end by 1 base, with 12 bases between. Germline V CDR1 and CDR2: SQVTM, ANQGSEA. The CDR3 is CSVAPGRNTGELFF. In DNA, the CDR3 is TGCAGCGTAGCCCCAGGGCGGAACACCGGGGAGCTGTTTTTT.

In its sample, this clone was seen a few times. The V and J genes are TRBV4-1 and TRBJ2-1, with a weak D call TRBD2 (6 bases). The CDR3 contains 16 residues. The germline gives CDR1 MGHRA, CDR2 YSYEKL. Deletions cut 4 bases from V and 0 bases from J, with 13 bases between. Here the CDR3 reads CASSLTPGSSYNEQFF. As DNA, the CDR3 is TGCGCCAGCAGCCTAACCCCCGGGAGCTCCTACAATGAGCAGTTCTTC.

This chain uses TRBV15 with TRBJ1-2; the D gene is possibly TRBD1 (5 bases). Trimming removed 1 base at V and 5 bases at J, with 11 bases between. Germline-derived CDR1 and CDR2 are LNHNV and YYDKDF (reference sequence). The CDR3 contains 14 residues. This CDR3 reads CATSRVQGTYGYTF. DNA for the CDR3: TGTGCCACCAGCAGAGTGCAGGGAACGTATGGCTACACCTTC. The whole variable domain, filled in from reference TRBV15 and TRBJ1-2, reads DAMVIQNPRYQVTQFGKPVTLSCSQTLNHNVMYWYQQKSSQAPKLLFHYYDKDFNNEADTPDNFQSRRPNTSFCFLDIRSPGLGDTAMYLCATSRVQGTYGYTFGSGTRLTVV.

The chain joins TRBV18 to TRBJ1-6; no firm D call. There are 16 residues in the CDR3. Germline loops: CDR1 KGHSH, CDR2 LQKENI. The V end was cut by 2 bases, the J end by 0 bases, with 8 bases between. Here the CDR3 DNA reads TGTGCCAGCTCACCAGTCAGAAACTCCTATAATTCACCCCTCCACTTT. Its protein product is CASSPVRNSYNSPLHF.

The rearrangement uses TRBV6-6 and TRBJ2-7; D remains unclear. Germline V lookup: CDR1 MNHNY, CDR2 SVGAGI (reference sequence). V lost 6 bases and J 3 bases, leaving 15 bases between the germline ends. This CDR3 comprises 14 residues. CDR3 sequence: CASSHPGQIYEQYF. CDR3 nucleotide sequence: TGTGCCAGCAGCCACCCTGGGCAGATCTACGAGCAGTACTTC.

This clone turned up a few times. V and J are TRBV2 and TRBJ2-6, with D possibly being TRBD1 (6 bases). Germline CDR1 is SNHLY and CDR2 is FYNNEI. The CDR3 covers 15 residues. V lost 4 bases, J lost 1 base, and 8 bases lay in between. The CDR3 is CASSAQGSGANVLTF. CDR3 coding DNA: TGTGCCAGCAGTGCACAGGGATCTGGGGCCAACGTCCTGACTTTC.